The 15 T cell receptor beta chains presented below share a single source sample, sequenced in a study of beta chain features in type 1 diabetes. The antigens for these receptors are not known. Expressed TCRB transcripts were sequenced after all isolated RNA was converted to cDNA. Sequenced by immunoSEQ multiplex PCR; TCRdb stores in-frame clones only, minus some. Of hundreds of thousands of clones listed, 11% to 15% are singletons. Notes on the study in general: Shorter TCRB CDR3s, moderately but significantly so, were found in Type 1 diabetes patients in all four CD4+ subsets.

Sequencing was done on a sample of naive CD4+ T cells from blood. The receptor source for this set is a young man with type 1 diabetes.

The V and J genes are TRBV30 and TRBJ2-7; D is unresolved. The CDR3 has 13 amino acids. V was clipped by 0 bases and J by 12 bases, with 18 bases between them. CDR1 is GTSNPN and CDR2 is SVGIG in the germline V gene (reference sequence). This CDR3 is CAWSVREMDPAYF. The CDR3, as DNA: TGTGCCTGGAGTGTAAGAGAAATGGACCCAGCGTACTTC.

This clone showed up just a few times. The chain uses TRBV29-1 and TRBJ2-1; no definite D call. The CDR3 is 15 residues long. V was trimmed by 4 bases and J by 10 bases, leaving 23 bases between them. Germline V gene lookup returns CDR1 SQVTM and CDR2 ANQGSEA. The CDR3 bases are TGCAGCGTTGGAATAGGCCAAACCCGGCGTAGCGAGCAGTTCTTC. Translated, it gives CSVGIGQTRRSEQFF.

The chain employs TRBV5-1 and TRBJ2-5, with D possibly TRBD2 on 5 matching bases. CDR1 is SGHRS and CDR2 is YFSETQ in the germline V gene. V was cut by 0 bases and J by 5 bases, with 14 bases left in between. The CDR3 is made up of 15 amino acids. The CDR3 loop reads CASSLAGQEEETQYF. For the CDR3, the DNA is TGCGCCAGCAGCTTGGCCGGCCAGGAGGAGGAGACCCAGTACTTC.

The CDR3 DNA sequence: TGTGCCAGCAGCTTGGCGGGGGCTGGGGGGGAGACCCAGTACTTC. Translating it yields CASSLAGAGGETQYF. This chain joins TRBV5-4 and TRBJ2-5, with D perhaps given as TRBD1 or TRBD2 (6 bases each). This CDR3 is built from 15 residues. V was trimmed by 0 bases and J by 5 bases, leaving 14 bases between them. Germline CDR1 and CDR2: SGHNT and YYREEE (reference sequence).

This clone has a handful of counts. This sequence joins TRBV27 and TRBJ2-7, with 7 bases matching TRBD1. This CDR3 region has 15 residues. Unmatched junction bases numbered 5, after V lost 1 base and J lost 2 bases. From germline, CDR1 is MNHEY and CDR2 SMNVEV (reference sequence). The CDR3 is CASSLLQGTAYEQYF. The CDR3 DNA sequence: TGTGCCAGCAGTTTATTGCAGGGGACAGCCTACGAGCAGTACTTC.

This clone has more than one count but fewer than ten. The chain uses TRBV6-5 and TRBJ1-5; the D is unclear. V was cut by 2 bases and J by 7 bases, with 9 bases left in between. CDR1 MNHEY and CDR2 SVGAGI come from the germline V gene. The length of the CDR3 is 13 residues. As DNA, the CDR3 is TGTGCCAGCAGTTACAGGGAGGAACAGCCCCAGCATTTT. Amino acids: CASSYREEQPQHF.

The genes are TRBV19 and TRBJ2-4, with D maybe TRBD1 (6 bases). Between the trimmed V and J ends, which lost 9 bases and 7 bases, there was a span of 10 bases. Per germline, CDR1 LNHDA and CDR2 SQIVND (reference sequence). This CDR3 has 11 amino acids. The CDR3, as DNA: TGTGCCAGCGGGACATTCAACATTCAGTACTTC. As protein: CASGTFNIQYF.

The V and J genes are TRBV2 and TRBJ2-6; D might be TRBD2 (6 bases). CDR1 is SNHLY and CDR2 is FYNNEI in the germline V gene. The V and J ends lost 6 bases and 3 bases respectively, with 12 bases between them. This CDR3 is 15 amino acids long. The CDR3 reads CASRVEGNGANVLTF. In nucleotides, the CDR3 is TGTGCCAGCAGGGTGGAGGGAAATGGGGCCAACGTCCTGACTTTC.

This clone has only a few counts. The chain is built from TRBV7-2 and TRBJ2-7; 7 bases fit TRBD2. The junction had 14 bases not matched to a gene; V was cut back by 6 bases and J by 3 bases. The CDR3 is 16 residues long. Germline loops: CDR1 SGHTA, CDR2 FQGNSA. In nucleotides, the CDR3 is TGTGCCAGCAGTTCTTCTTGGGGGGGATCGGACTACGAGCAGTACTTC. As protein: CASSSSWGGSDYEQYF.

The CDR3 region is CASSLATSGSFNEQFF. For the CDR3, the DNA is TGTGCCAGCAGTTTGGCCACTAGCGGGAGTTTCAATGAGCAGTTCTTC. The rearrangement joins TRBV28 to TRBJ2-1, with TRBD2 matching over 11 bases. V was clipped by 3 bases and J by 6 bases; unmatched bases: 7. Germline-derived CDR1 and CDR2 are MDHEN and SYDVKM. The CDR3 has 16 amino acids.

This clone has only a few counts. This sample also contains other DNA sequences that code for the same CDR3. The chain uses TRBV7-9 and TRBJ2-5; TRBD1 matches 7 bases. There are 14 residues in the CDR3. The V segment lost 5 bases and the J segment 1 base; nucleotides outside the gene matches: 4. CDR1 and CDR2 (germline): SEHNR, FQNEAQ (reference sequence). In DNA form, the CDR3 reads TGTGCCAGCAGCCTCAGACAGGGCCAAGAGACCCAGTACTTC. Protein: CASSLRQGQETQYF.

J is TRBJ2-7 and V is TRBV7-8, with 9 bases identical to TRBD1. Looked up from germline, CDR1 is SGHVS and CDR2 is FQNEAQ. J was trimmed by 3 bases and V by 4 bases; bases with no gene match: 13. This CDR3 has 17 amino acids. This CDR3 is CASSSYPVTGGIYEQYF. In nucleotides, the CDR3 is TGTGCCAGCAGCTCCTACCCGGTGACAGGGGGTATCTACGAGCAGTACTTC.

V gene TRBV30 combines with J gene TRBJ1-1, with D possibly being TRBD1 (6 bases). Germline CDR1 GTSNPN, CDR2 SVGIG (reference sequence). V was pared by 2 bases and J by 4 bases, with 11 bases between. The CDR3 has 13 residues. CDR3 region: CAWSKGGFTEAFF. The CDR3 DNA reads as TGTGCCTGGAGTAAGGGGGGCTTCACTGAAGCTTTCTTT.

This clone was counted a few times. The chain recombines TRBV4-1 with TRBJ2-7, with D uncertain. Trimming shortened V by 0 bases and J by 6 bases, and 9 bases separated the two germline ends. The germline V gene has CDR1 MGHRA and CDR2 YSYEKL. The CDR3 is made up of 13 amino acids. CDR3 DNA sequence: TGCGCCAGCAGCCAAGATAGGAGTCGCGAGCAGTACTTC. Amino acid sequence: CASSQDRSREQYF.

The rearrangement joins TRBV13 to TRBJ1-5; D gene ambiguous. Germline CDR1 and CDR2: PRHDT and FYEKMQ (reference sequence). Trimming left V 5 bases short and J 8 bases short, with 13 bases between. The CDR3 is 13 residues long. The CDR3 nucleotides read TGTGCCAGCAGCCGGCGCGGGGAAGAGCCCCAGCATTTT. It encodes CASSRRGEEPQHF.